The 21 T cell receptor beta chains below come from one sample, sequenced in a study of long-term antiretroviral therapy in people with HIV. Investigators performed immunoSEQ version v3.0 at survey level. This table comes from immunoSEQ multiplex PCR, and its TCRdb copy is limited to in-frame clones, with some not included. The repertoire holds 25,000 to 35,000 clones, around 93% seen once, with 2.5% to 3% in the top ten. The sequences come from unsorted PBMCs, collected roughly 7.1 years after starting antiretroviral therapy. The source of these receptors is a middle-aged man with HIV.

The rearrangement joins TRBV4-3 to TRBJ2-7, with D hard to call. The V gene's germline CDR1 is LGHNA and CDR2 YSLEER. The length of the CDR3 is 13 residues. The V gene lost 5 bases and the J gene lost 4 bases, with 12 bases spanning the gap. The CDR3 region has the DNA TGCGCCAGCAGCTCTTCCGAAGGGTACGAGCAGTACTTC. This sequence encodes CASSSSEGYEQYF.

Points on this clone: Sequence at one end of the junction differs from germline and may be a read error. The chain joins TRBV5-4 to TRBJ2-3, with 10 bases fitting TRBD2. The CDR3 has 17 residues. CDR1 and CDR2 (germline): SGHNT, YYREEE (reference sequence). The CDR3 sequence is CASSQGVIAGGSDTQYF. The CDR3, as DNA: TGCGCCAGCAGCCAAGGAGTGATAGCGGGGGGATCGGATACGCAGTATTTT. Supplemented by reference TRBV5-4 and TRBJ2-3, the full variable domain reads ETGVTQSPTHLIKTRGQQVTLRCSSQSGHNTVSWYQQALGQGPQFIFQYYREEENGRGNFPPRFSGLQFPNYSSELNVNALELDDSALYLCASSQGVIAGGSDTQYFGPGTRLTVL.

The gene calls are TRBV6-1 and TRBJ2-7, with 7 bases that match TRBD1. The germline V gene encodes CDR1 MNHNS and CDR2 SASEGT. This CDR3 contains 14 residues. V was pared by 6 bases and J by 0 bases, with 5 bases of the junction left unmatched. CDR3 nucleotide sequence: TGTGCCAGCAGCCACAGGGGCCCCTCCTACGAGCAGTACTTC. Encoded protein: CASSHRGPSYEQYF.

This chain joins TRBV11-2 and TRBJ1-4, with D perhaps TRBD1 (5 bases). The V end lost 2 bases, the J end lost 3 bases, and 10 bases lay between the germline ends. Germline V gene data show CDR1 as SGHAT and CDR2 as FQNNGV. CDR3 length: 15 residues. The CDR3 DNA sequence: TGTGCCAGCAGCTTATCACAGGTCGCTAATGAAAAACTGTTTTTT. Protein: CASSLSQVANEKLFF.

Worth noting for this clone: A junction end diverges from the germline sequence, so it may reflect a read error. This chain connects TRBV7-9 to TRBJ2-7; TRBD1 aligns across 8 bases. This CDR3 region has 16 residues. CDR1 and CDR2 from the germline V gene are SEHNR and FQNEAQ (reference sequence). The CDR3 bases are TGCGCCAGCAGCCAGGCCGAGGGACAGGCGGCCTACGAGCAGTACTTC. Residues: CASSQAEGQAAYEQYF.

J is TRBJ2-7 and V is TRBV5-1, with 8 nucleotides matching TRBD1. V was clipped by 3 bases and J by 2 bases; unmatched bases: 4. CDR1 and CDR2 from the germline V gene are SGHRS and YFSETQ. The CDR3 runs 14 residues. Here the CDR3 reads CASSSRTGTYEQYF. The CDR3 nucleotides read TGCGCCAGCAGCTCGCGGACAGGGACCTACGAGCAGTACTTC.

The gene calls are TRBV6-5 and TRBJ2-1; 8 bases agree with TRBD1. The germline V gene has CDR1 MNHEY and CDR2 SVGAGI. Losses at the gene ends were 2 bases for V and 4 bases for J; bases not matched to a gene: 7. This CDR3 is 16 amino acids long. The CDR3 nucleotides are TGTGCCAGCAGTTACAGGACAGGGCCTGAATACAATGAGCAGTTCTTC. Amino acids: CASSYRTGPEYNEQFF.

The chain is built from TRBV6-5 and TRBJ2-7; tentative D call: TRBD2 (5 bases). The CDR3 has 14 amino acids. The V gene's germline CDR1 is MNHEY and CDR2 SVGAGI. With 0 bases removed from V and 6 bases from J, the gap between germline ends came to 12 bases. This chain's CDR3 is CASSYSVGGAEQYF. The CDR3 bases are TGTGCCAGCAGTTACTCGGTTGGAGGAGCCGAGCAGTACTTC.

The chain combines TRBV6-6 with TRBJ1-6, with 9 bases lining up with TRBD1. CDR1 is MNHNY, CDR2 SVGAGI, per germline (reference sequence). J lost 9 bases, V lost 7 bases, and 13 bases had no gene match. This CDR3 spans 16 amino acids. The CDR3 loop is CASTSLGRQGVSPLHF. CDR3 nucleotide sequence: TGTGCCAGCACCTCTTTAGGCCGACAGGGGGTTTCACCCCTCCACTTT.

This chain connects TRBV19 to TRBJ2-2; 8 bases match TRBD1. This CDR3 region has 15 residues. The J segment lost 2 bases and the V segment lost 7 bases, leaving 6 bases of the junction unmatched. Germline values: CDR1 LNHDA, CDR2 SQIVND (reference sequence). This CDR3 is CASTRTGLNTGELFF. The CDR3 coding sequence is TGTGCCAGTACTCGGACAGGGCTCAACACCGGGGAGCTGTTTTTT.

The CDR3 is CATSRAGRASPLHF. DNA of the CDR3: TGTGCCACCAGCAGAGCGGGGAGGGCTTCACCCCTCCACTTT. V gene TRBV15 combines with J gene TRBJ1-6, with D uncertain. CDR3 length equals 14 residues. Germline lookup yields CDR1 LNHNV and CDR2 YYDKDF (reference sequence). V dropped 1 base and J dropped 9 bases, with 10 bases sitting between them.

This chain links TRBV4-3 with TRBJ2-3, with 10 bases lining up with TRBD2. J lost 4 bases, V lost 3 bases, and 4 bases had no gene match. The CDR3 sequence is 15 residues long. Germline V gene lookup returns CDR1 LGHNA and CDR2 YSLEER. The CDR3 DNA reads as TGCGCCAGCAGCCACGATACTAGCGGGGCAGATACGCAGTATTTT. Residues: CASSHDTSGADTQYF.

The chain combines TRBV7-9 with TRBJ2-1; TRBD1 agrees at 7 bases. The germline V gene has CDR1 SEHNR and CDR2 FQNEAQ (reference sequence). J was trimmed by 3 bases and V by 2 bases; bases with no gene match: 7. The CDR3 is 16 residues long. CDR3 in amino acids: CASSLRSTGDYNEQFF. The CDR3 DNA is TGTGCCAGCAGCTTACGGTCTACAGGGGACTACAATGAGCAGTTCTTC.

The CDR3, as DNA: TGTGCCAGCGGCAGCAATCAGCCCCAGCATTTT. It encodes CASGSNQPQHF. V usage is TRBV7-9 and J usage is TRBJ1-5, with D uncertain. This CDR3 comprises 11 residues. V was pared by 8 bases and J by 1 base, with 3 bases between. Germline V gene lookup returns CDR1 SEHNR and CDR2 FQNEAQ (reference sequence). Based on the CDR3 plus reference TRBV7-9 and TRBJ1-5, the full variable domain is DTGVSQNPRHKITKRGQNVTFRCDPISEHNRLYWYRQTLGQGPEFLTYFQNEAQLEKSRLLSDRFSAERPKGSFSTLEIQRTEQGDSAMYLCASGSNQPQHFGDGTRLSIL.

The V and J genes are TRBV10-2 and TRBJ1-1; no firm D call. The germline CDR1 and CDR2 sequences are WSHSY and SAAADI. Trimming shortened V by 3 bases and J by 0 bases, and 5 bases separated the two germline ends. The CDR3 has 13 residues. In nucleotides, the CDR3 is TGCGCCAGCAGTGATAGCGTGAACACTGAAGCTTTCTTT. Encoded protein: CASSDSVNTEAFF.

The chain couples TRBV5-1 to TRBJ2-7; TRBD2 matches 8 bases. Germline V gene data show CDR1 as SGHRS and CDR2 as YFSETQ. The CDR3 has 14 amino acids. J lost 6 bases, V lost 3 bases, and 8 bases had no gene match. The CDR3 sequence is CASSYGGGEFEQYF. CDR3 nucleotide sequence: TGCGCCAGCAGCTACGGGGGGGGCGAGTTCGAGCAGTACTTC.

The gene calls are TRBV9 and TRBJ1-3, with D possibly matching TRBD1 (6 bases). The ends were cut back, 4 bases at V and 3 bases at J, with 17 bases in the middle. The CDR3 covers 16 residues. The germline CDR1 and CDR2 sequences are SGDLS and YYNGEE. CDR3 protein: CASSMGAGRFGNTIYF. The CDR3 DNA reads as TGTGCCAGCAGCATGGGGGCAGGGAGGTTTGGAAACACCATATATTTT.

The chain carries TRBV28 and TRBJ2-3, with D perhaps TRBD1 (6 bases). The CDR3 runs 14 residues. V was shortened by 4 bases and J by 0 bases, with 8 bases between the two germline ends. Germline V gene sequence: CDR1 MDHEN, CDR2 SYDVKM. The CDR3 loop is CASSYRVSTDTQYF. CDR3 DNA: TGTGCCAGCAGTTACAGGGTTAGCACAGATACGCAGTATTTT.

V gene TRBV25-1 combines with J gene TRBJ1-1; D gene ambiguous. The V end lost 1 base, the J end lost 1 base, and 4 bases lay between the germline ends. This CDR3 region has 13 residues. CDR1 and CDR2 (germline): MGHDK, SYGVNS. CDR3 nucleotide sequence: TGTGCCAGCAGTGAATTAAGGAACACTGAAGCTTTCTTT. It translates to CASSELRNTEAFF.

The chain joins TRBV7-2 to TRBJ2-2, with TRBD2 identical over 11 bases. Germline trimming cut 5 bases from V and 3 bases from J; bases unmatched to any gene: 2. The CDR3 consists of 15 residues. Germline assignment: CDR1 SGHTA and CDR2 FQGNSA. The CDR3 reads CASSRSGGDTGELFF. Written as DNA, the CDR3 is TGTGCCAGCAGCCGTAGCGGGGGGGACACCGGGGAGCTGTTTTTT.

The J gene is TRBJ1-6, the V gene TRBV5-4, with D uncertain. V was shortened by 1 base and J by 4 bases, with 9 bases between the two germline ends. CDR3 size: 15 residues. The germline gives CDR1 SGHNT, CDR2 YYREEE (reference sequence). CDR3 coding DNA: TGTGCCAGCAGCTTGCGGGTTCAGTATAATTCACCCCTCCACTTT. Amino acid sequence: CASSLRVQYNSPLHF.